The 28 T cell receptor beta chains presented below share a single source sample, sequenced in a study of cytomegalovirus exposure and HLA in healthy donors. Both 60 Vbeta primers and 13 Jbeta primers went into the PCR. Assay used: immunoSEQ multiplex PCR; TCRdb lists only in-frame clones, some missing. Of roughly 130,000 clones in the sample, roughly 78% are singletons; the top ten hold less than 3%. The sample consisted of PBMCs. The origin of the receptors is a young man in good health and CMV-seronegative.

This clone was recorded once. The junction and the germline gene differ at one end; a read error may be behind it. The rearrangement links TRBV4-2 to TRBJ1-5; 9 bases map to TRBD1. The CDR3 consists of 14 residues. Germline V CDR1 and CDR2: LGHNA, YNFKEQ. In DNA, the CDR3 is TGTGCCAGCAGCCGGGACAGGGACTATCAGCCCCAGAATTTT. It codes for CASSRDRDYQPQNF.

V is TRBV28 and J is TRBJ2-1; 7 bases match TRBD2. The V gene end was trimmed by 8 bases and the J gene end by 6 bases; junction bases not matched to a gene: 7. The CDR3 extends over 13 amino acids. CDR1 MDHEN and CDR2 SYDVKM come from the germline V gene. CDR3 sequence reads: CASVGTTINEQFF. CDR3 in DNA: TGTGCCAGCGTAGGGACTACCATCAATGAGCAGTTCTTC.

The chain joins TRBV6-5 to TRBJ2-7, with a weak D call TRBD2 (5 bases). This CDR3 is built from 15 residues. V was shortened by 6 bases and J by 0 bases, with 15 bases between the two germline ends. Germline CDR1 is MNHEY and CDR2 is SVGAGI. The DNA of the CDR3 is TGTGCCAGCAGCCAGGAGGCTAGCAGCTCCTACGAGCAGTACTTC. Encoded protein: CASSQEASSSYEQYF.

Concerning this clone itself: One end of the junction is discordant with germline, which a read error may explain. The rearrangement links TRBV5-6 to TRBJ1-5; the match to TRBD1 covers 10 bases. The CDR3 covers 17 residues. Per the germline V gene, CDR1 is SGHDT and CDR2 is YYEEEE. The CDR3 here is CASSLGTGERGNQPQNF. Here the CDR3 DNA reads TGTGCCAGCAGCCTAGGGACAGGGGAAAGAGGCAATCAGCCCCAGAATTTT.

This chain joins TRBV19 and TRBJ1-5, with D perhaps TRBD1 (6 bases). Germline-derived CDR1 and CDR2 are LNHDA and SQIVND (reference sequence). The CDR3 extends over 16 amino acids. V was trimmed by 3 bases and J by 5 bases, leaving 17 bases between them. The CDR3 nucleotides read TGTGCCAGTAGTATGGCCAGGGGAGTGCAGTATCAGCCCCAGCATTTT. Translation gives CASSMARGVQYQPQHF.

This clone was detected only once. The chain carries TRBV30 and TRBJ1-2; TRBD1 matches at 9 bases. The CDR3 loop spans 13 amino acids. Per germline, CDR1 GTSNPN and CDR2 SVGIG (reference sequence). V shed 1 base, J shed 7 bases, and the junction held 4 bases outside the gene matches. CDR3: CAWSGGQGIGYTF. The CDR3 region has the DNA TGTGCCTGGAGTGGCGGACAGGGGATTGGCTACACCTTC.

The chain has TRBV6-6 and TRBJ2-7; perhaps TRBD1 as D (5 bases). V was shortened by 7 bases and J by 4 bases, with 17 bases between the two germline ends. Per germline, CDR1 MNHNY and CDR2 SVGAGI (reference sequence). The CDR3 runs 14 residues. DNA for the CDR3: TGTGCCAGCACTGGTGACAGTCGCTCTTACGAGCAGTACTTC. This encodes CASTGDSRSYEQYF.

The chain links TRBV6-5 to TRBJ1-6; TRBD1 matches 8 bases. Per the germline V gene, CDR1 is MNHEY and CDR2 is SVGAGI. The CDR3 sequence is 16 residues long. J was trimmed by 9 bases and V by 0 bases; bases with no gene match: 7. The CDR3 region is CASSYSGQGAGSPLHF. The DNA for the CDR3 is TGTGCCAGCAGTTACTCGGGGCAGGGGGCTGGTTCACCCCTCCACTTT.

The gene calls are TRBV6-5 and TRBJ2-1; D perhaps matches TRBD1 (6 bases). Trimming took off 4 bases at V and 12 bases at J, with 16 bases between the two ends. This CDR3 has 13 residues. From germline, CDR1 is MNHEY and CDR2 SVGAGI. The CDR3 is CASSFRQELRQFF. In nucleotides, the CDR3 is TGTGCCAGCAGTTTCCGACAGGAACTCAGGCAGTTCTTC.

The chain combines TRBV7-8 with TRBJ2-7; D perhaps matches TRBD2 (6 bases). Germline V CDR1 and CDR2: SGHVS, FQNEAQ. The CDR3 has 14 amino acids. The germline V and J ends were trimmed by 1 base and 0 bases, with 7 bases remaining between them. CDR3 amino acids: CASSLERASYEQYF. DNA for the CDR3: TGTGCCAGCAGCTTAGAGCGGGCCTCCTACGAGCAGTACTTC. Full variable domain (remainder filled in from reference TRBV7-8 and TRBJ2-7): GAGVSQSPRYKVAKRGQDVALRCDPISGHVSLFWYQQALGQGPEFLTYFQNEAQLDKSGLPSDRFFAERPEGSVSTLKIQRTQQEDSAVYLCASSLERASYEQYFGPGTRLTVT.

The CDR3: CASSLVPGENEQYF. For the CDR3, the DNA is TGTGCCAGCAGCTTAGTTCCAGGGGAGAATGAGCAGTACTTC. V usage is TRBV13 and J usage is TRBJ2-7; possible D gene TRBD1, 6 bases. The germline V and J ends were trimmed by 1 base and 7 bases, with 14 bases remaining between them. CDR1 is PRHDT and CDR2 is FYEKMQ in the germline V gene (reference sequence). The CDR3 loop spans 14 amino acids.

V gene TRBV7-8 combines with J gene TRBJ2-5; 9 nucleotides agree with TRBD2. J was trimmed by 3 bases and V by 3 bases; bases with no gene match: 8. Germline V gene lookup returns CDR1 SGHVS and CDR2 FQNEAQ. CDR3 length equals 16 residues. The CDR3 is CASSLISGRNEETQYF. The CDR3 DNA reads TGTGCCAGCAGCTTGATAAGCGGGAGGAATGAAGAGACCCAGTACTTC.

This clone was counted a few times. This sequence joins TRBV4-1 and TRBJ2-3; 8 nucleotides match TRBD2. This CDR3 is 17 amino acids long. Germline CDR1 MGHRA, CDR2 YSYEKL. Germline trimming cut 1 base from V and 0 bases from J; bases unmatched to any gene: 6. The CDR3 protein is CASSQVGSGISTDTQYF. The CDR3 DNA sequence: TGCGCCAGCAGCCAAGTGGGTAGCGGGATTAGCACAGATACGCAGTATTTT.

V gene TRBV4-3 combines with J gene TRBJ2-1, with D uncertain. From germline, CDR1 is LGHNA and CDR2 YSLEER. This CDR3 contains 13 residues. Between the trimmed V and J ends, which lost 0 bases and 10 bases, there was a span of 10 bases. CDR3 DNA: TGCGCCAGCAGCCAAGATCTCTCCGGGGAGCAGTTCTTC. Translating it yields CASSQDLSGEQFF.

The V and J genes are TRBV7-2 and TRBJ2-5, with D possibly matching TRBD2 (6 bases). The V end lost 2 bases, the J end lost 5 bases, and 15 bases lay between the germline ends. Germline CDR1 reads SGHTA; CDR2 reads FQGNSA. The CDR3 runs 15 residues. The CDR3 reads CASSLWAGSEETQYF. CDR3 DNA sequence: TGTGCCAGCAGCTTATGGGCGGGGAGCGAGGAGACCCAGTACTTC.

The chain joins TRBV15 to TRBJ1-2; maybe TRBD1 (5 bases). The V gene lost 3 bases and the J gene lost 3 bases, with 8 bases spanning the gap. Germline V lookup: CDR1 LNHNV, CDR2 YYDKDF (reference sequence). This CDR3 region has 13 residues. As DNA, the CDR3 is TGTGCCACCAGCAGGGACAACGACTATGGCTACACCTTC. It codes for CATSRDNDYGYTF.

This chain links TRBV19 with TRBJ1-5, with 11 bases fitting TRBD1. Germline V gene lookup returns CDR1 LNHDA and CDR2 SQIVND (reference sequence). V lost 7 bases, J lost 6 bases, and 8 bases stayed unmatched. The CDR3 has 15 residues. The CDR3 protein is CASKPGQGVVQPQHF. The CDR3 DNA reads TGTGCCAGTAAACCGGGACAGGGGGTTGTTCAGCCCCAGCATTTT.

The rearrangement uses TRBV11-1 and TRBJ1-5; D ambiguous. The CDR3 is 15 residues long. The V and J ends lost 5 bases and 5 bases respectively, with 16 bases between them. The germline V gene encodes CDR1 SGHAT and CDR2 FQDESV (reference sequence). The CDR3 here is CASSPGRGIDQPQHF. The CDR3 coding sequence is TGTGCCAGCAGCCCCGGTAGAGGCATCGATCAGCCCCAGCATTTT. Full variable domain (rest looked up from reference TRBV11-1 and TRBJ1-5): EAEVAQSPRYKITEKSQAVAFWCDPISGHATLYWYRQILGQGPELLVQFQDESVVDDSQLPKDRFSAERLKGVDSTLKIQPAELGDSAMYLCASSPGRGIDQPQHFGDGTRLSIL.

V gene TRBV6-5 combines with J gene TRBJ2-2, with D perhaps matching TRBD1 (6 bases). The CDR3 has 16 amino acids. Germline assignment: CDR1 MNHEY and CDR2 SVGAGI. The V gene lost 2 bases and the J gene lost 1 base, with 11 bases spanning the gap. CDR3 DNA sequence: TGTGCCAGCAGTTACGAGGTGACAGGGAACACCGGGGAGCTGTTTTTT. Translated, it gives CASSYEVTGNTGELFF.

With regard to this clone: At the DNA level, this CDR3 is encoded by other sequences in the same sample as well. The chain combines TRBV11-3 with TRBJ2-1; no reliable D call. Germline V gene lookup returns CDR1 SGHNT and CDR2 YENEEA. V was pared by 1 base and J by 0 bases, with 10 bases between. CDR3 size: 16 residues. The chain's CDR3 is CASSLGGRSSYNEQFF. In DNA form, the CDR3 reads TGTGCCAGCAGCTTAGGAGGAAGGAGCTCCTACAATGAGCAGTTCTTC.

CDR3 protein: CSVVGTHGYTF. The CDR3 DNA reads TGCAGCGTTGTTGGGACACATGGCTACACCTTC. The genes are TRBV29-1 and TRBJ1-2, with D perhaps TRBD1 (6 bases). The V end lost 4 bases, the J end lost 6 bases, and 9 bases lay between the germline ends. Germline V gene data show CDR1 as SQVTM and CDR2 as ANQGSEA. This CDR3 spans 11 amino acids.

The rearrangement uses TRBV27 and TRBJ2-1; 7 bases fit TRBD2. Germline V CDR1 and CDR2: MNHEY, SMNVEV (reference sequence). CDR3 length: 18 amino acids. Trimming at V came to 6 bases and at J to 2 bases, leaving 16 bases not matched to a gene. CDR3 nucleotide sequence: TGTGCCAGCAGGGCCGGGACTACCCACCCCGACCCCTACAATGAGCAGTTCTTC. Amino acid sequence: CASRAGTTHPDPYNEQFF.

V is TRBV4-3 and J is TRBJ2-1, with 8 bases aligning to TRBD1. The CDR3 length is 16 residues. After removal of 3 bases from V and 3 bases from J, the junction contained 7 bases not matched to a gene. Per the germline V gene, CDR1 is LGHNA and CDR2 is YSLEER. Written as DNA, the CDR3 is TGCGCCAGCAGCCACGATGTTGGGACAGGCTACAATGAGCAGTTCTTC. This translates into CASSHDVGTGYNEQFF.

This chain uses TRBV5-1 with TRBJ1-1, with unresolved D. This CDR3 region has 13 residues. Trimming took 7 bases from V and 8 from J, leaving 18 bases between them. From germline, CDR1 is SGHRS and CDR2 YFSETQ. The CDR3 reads CASYSPPGQEAFF. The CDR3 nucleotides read TGCGCCAGCTACTCCCCGCCAGGCCAAGAAGCTTTCTTT. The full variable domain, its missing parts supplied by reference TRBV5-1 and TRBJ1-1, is KAGVTQTPRYLIKTRGQQVTLSCSPISGHRSVSWYQQTPGQGLQFLFEYFSETQRNKGNFPGRFSGRQFSNSRSEMNVSTLELGDSALYLCASYSPPGQEAFFGQGTRLTVV.

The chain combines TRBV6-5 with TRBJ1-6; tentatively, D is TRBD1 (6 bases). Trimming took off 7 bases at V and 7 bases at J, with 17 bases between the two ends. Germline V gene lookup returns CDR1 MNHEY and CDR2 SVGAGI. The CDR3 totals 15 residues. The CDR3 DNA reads TGTGCCAGCACCAGAATACAGGGCCGGAATTCACCCCTCCACTTT. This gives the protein CASTRIQGRNSPLHF.

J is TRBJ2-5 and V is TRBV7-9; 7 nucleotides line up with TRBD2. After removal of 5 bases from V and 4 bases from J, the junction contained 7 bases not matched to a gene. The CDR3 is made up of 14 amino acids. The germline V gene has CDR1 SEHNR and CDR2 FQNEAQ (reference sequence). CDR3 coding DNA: TGTGCCAGCAGCCTAGGACTAGGGTCAGAGACCCAGTACTTC. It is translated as CASSLGLGSETQYF.

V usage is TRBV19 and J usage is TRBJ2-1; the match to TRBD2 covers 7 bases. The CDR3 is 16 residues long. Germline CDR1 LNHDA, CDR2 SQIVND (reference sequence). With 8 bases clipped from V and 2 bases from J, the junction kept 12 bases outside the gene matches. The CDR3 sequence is CASYYGGTPTYNEQFF. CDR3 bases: TGTGCCAGTTATTACGGGGGGACCCCCACCTACAATGAGCAGTTCTTC. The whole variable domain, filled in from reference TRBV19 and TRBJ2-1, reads DGGITQSPKYLFRKEGQNVTLSCEQNLNHDAMYWYRQDPGQGLRLIYYSQIVNDFQKGDIAEGYSVSREKKESFPLTVTSAQKNPTAFYLCASYYGGTPTYNEQFFGPGTRLTVL.

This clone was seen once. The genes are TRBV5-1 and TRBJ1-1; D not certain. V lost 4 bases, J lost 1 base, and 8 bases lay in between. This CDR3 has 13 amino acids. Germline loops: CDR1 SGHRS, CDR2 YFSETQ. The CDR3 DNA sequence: TGCGCCAGCAGCCCCGCGGCGAACACTGAAGCTTTCTTT. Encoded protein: CASSPAANTEAFF. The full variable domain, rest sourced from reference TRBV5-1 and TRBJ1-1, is KAGVTQTPRYLIKTRGQQVTLSCSPISGHRSVSWYQQTPGQGLQFLFEYFSETQRNKGNFPGRFSGRQFSNSRSEMNVSTLELGDSALYLCASSPAANTEAFFGQGTRLTVV.